Listed below are T cell receptor beta chains from one sample, sequenced in a study of blood T cell repertoires in COVID-19. Data came from immunoSEQ multiplex PCR; TCRdb stores just in-frame clones and leaves some out. The sample records roughly 350,000 clones, 85% being singletons. Sample: peripheral blood. These receptors came from a woman aged 18-29 years with acute or convalescent COVID-19. CDR3s include the opening cysteine and the closing phenylalanine or tryptophan. The D gene is left open where the match is weak. Size is stated for part of the rows, as once, few or many counts, or as a class when the clone is expanded.

clone_size,v_call,j_call,d_call,cdr3_nt,cdr3_aa
NA,TRBV11-2,TRBJ2-2,NA,TGTGCCAGCAGCTTAGTATTCCTAGGGGCCGGGGAGCTGTTTTTT,CASSLVFLGAGELFF
NA,TRBV12-3/TRBV12-4,TRBJ1-5,TRBD1,TGTGCCAGCAGTCCAGGCCCGGGACAGGGGCAGCATTTT,CASSPGPGQGQHF
NA,TRBV25-1,TRBJ1-4,NA,TGTGCCAGCAGTGATCTGGGAGGGAGGGAGAGTGAAAAACTGTTTTTT,CASSDLGGRESEKLFF
few,TRBV27,TRBJ1-6,TRBD1,TGTGCCAGCAGTTTGACAGGGACCTCACCCCTCCACTTT,CASSLTGTSPLHF
NA,TRBV27,TRBJ2-2,TRBD2,TGTGCCAGCAGTTTACTGCGGGGGGGCCGGGCCGGGGAGCTGTTTTTT,CASSLLRGGRAGELFF
NA,TRBV14,TRBJ1-1,NA,TGTGCCAGCAGCCACCCTGGGGCATCCGGAAACACTGAAGCTTTCTTT,CASSHPGASGNTEAFF
NA,TRBV5-1,TRBJ2-3,NA,TGCGCCAGCAGCTTGGCGGGTTTAGAGGATACGCAGTATTTT,CASSLAGLEDTQYF
NA,TRBV3-1/TRBV3-2,TRBJ1-5,NA,TGTGCCAGCGGCTCTTACAATCAGCCCCAGCATTTT,CASGSYNQPQHF
NA,TRBV3-1/TRBV3-2,TRBJ2-3,NA,TGTGCCAGCAGCCAAGATGCCGACGCTAGTGGTACGCAGTATTTT,CASSQDADASGTQYF
NA,TRBV11-2,TRBJ1-1,TRBD1,TGTGCCAGCAGCCCCTCACAGGGGATGATCACTGAAGCTTTCTTT,CASSPSQGMITEAFF